The 11 T cell receptor beta chains listed next were all sequenced from one sample in a study of cytomegalovirus exposure and HLA in healthy donors. This table comes from immunoSEQ multiplex PCR, and its TCRdb copy is limited to in-frame clones, with some not included. The sample contains roughly 200,000 clones, more than 75% of which appear only once. The sample consisted of PBMCs. Receptor source: a man aged 30 to 39 in good health and CMV-seropositive.

The chain links TRBV19 to TRBJ2-1; no firm D call. V lost 1 base and J lost 2, with 18 bases in between. This CDR3 comprises 18 residues. CDR1 and CDR2 from the germline V gene are LNHDA and SQIVND (reference sequence). CDR3 protein: CASSIVGPELRPYNEQFF. In nucleotides, the CDR3 is TGTGCCAGTAGTATAGTAGGGCCCGAGCTGCGCCCCTACAATGAGCAGTTCTTC. The variable domain in full, completed from reference TRBV19 and TRBJ2-1, reads DGGITQSPKYLFRKEGQNVTLSCEQNLNHDAMYWYRQDPGQGLRLIYYSQIVNDFQKGDIAEGYSVSREKKESFPLTVTSAQKNPTAFYLCASSIVGPELRPYNEQFFGPGTRLTVL.

The chain has TRBV4-1 and TRBJ2-3; 9 bases line up with TRBD1. V gave up 0 bases and J gave up 2 bases; unmatched junction bases: 3. Germline CDR1 reads MGHRA; CDR2 reads YSYEKL. CDR3 length: 16 amino acids. CDR3 sequence (DNA): TGCGCCAGCAGCCAAGAAGGGACAGGGACCACAGATACGCAGTATTTT. Amino acid sequence: CASSQEGTGTTDTQYF.

V is TRBV5-6 and J is TRBJ2-1; TRBD1 agrees at 9 bases. The CDR3 has 14 residues. V trimming: 4 bases; J trimming: 5 bases; junction bases outside the gene matches: 4. Per the germline V gene, CDR1 is SGHDT and CDR2 is YYEEEE. For the CDR3, the DNA is TGTGCCAGCAGCCCCCGGGACAGGGACAATGAGCAGTTCTTC. Translating gives CASSPRDRDNEQFF.

The chain recombines TRBV27 with TRBJ1-2; 7 bases fit TRBD1. V lost 5 bases and J lost 3; bases outside the gene matches: 6. Germline loops: CDR1 MNHEY, CDR2 SMNVEV (reference sequence). The length of the CDR3 is 14 residues. The CDR3 sequence is CASSPPGTDYGYTF. Written as DNA, the CDR3 is TGTGCCAGCAGTCCCCCCGGGACAGACTATGGCTACACCTTC.

The rearrangement uses TRBV5-1 and TRBJ2-7; TRBD1 agrees at 7 bases. The CDR3 sequence is 14 residues long. V lost 4 bases and J lost 2; bases outside the gene matches: 6. Germline CDR1 is SGHRS and CDR2 is YFSETQ. The CDR3, as DNA: TGCGCCAGCAGCCTTTCAGGGGGTACCTACGAGCAGTACTTC. Translation gives CASSLSGGTYEQYF.

Only a few counts were recorded for this clone. The chain is built from TRBV5-1 and TRBJ2-2, with D possibly matching TRBD2 (6 bases). The CDR3 loop spans 14 amino acids. Trimming removed 0 bases at V and 5 bases at J, with 8 bases between. Per germline, CDR1 SGHRS and CDR2 YFSETQ. The CDR3 here is CASSLGGGTGELFF. CDR3 bases: TGCGCCAGCAGCTTGGGCGGAGGGACCGGGGAGCTGTTTTTT.

The chain joins TRBV6-1 to TRBJ2-7; TRBD1 agrees at 7 bases. CDR1 and CDR2 from the germline V gene are MNHNS and SASEGT. The V segment lost 10 bases and the J segment 4 bases; nucleotides outside the gene matches: 7. CDR3 length: 12 residues. The CDR3 is CAIGDSRYEQYF. The CDR3 coding sequence is TGTGCCATCGGGGACAGCAGATACGAGCAGTACTTC.

The genes are TRBV7-9 and TRBJ1-1; D is possibly TRBD1 (5 bases). This CDR3 region has 14 residues. Germline CDR1 reads SEHNR; CDR2 reads FQNEAQ (reference sequence). The V end was cut by 4 bases, the J end by 3 bases, with 12 bases between. The CDR3 here is CASSSVLGDTEAFF. The CDR3 nucleotides are TGTGCCAGCAGCTCCGTATTAGGGGACACTGAAGCTTTCTTT.

The V and J genes are TRBV7-6 and TRBJ2-7; D tentatively fits TRBD1 or TRBD2 (5 bases each). The germline V gene encodes CDR1 SGHVS and CDR2 FNYEAQ. Trimming shortened V by 11 bases and J by 0 bases, and 11 bases separated the two germline ends. This CDR3 comprises 12 residues. CDR3 DNA: TGTGCCGCGGAGAGGGGCTCCTACGAGCAGTACTTC. This encodes CAAERGSYEQYF.

The chain carries TRBV5-1 and TRBJ2-2; 14 bases are a match to TRBD2. Trimming took 7 bases from V and 6 from J; bases not matched to a gene: 5. The CDR3 sequence is 15 residues long. Germline assignment: CDR1 SGHRS and CDR2 YFSETQ. In DNA, the CDR3 is TGCGCCAGCCGGGGGACTAGCGGGAGTCCCGGGGAGCTGTTTTTT. Protein sequence: CASRGTSGSPGELFF.

V is TRBV10-3 and J is TRBJ2-3; 15 bases agree with TRBD2. V trimming: 9 bases; J trimming: 5 bases; junction bases outside the gene matches: 6. Per the germline V gene, CDR1 is ENHRY and CDR2 is SYGVKD. This CDR3 is 15 amino acids long. CDR3 sequence: CAITGLAGGRDTQYF. CDR3 coding DNA: TGTGCCATAACGGGACTAGCGGGAGGTAGAGATACGCAGTATTTT.